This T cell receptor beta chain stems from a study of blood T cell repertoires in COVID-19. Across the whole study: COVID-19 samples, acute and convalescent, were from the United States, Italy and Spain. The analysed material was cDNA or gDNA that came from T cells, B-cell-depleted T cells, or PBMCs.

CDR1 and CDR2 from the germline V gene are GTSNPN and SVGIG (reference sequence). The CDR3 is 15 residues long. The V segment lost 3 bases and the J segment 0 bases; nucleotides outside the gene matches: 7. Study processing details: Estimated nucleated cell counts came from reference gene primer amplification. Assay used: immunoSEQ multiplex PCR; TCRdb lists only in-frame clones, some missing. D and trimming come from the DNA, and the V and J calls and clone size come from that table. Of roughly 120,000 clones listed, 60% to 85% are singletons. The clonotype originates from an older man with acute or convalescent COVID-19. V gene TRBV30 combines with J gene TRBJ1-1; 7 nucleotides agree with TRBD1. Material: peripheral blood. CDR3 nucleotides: TGTGCCTGGAGCGTAACAGGGGCCTTGAACACTGAAGCTTTCTTT. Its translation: CAWSVTGALNTEAFF.